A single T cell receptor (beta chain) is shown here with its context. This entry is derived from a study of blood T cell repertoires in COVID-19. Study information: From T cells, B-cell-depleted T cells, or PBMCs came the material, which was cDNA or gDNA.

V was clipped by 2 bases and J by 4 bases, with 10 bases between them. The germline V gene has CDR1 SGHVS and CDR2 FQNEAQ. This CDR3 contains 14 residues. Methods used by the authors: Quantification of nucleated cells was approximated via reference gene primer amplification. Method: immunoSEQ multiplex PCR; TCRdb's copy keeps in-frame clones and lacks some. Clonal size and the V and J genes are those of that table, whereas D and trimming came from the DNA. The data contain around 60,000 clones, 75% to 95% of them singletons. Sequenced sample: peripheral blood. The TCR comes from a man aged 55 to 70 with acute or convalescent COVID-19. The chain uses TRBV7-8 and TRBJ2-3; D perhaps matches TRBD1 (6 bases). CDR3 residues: CASSLSSGADTQYF. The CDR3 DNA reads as TGTGCCAGCAGCTTAAGTTCAGGGGCAGATACGCAGTATTTT.